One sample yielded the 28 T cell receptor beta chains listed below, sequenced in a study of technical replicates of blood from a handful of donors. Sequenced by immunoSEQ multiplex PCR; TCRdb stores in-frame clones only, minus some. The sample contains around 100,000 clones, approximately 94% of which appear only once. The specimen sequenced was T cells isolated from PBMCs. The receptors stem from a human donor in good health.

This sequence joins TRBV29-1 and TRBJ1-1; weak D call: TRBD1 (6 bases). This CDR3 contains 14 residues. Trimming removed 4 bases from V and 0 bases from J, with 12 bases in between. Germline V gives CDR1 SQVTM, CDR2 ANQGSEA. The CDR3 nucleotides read TGCAGCGTTGTTCCAGGGGACATGAACACTGAAGCTTTCTTT. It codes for CSVVPGDMNTEAFF.

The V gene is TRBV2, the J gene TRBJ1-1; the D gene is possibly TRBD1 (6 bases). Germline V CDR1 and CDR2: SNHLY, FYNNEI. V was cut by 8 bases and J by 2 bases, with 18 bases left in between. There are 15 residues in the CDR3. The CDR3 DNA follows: TGTGCCAGCGTACCCGGGACATTTGGAAACACTGAAGCTTTCTTT. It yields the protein CASVPGTFGNTEAFF.

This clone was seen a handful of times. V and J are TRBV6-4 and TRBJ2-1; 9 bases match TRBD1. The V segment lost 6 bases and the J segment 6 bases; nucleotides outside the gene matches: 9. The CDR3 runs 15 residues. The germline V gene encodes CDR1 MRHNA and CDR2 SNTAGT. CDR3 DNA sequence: TGTGCCAGCAGCCACGGGACAGGGTCGGGCAATGAGCAGTTCTTC. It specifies CASSHGTGSGNEQFF.

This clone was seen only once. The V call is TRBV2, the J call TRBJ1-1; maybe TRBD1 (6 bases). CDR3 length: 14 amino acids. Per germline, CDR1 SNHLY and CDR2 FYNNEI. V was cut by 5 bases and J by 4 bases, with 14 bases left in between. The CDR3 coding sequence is TGTGCCAGCAGTCAAGGGGGGGGTTTCACTGAAGCTTTCTTT. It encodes CASSQGGGFTEAFF.

As DNA, the CDR3 is TGTGCCAGCAAGCCGGCGGCGTCCTACAATGAGCAGTTCTTC. Residues: CASKPAASYNEQFF. The gene calls are TRBV27 and TRBJ2-1, with D hard to call. Per the germline V gene, CDR1 is MNHEY and CDR2 is SMNVEV (reference sequence). Trimming took 7 bases from V and 1 from J, leaving 11 bases between them. The CDR3 runs to 14 residues.

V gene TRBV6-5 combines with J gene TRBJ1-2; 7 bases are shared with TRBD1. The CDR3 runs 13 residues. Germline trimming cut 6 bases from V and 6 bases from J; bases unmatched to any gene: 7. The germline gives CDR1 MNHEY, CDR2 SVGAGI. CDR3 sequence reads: CASSLQGSNGYTF. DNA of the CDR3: TGTGCCAGCAGCTTACAGGGGAGTAATGGCTACACCTTC.

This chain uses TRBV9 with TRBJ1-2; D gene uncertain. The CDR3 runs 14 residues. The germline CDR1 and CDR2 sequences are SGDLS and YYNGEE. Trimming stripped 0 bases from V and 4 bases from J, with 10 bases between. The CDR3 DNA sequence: TGTGCCAGCAGCGTAGGGCAGCGTACCTATGGCTACACCTTC. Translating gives CASSVGQRTYGYTF.

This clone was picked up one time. CDR3 sequence reads: CASSQATSGAYEQYF. DNA for the CDR3: TGTGCCAGCAGCCAAGCTACTAGCGGGGCCTACGAGCAGTACTTC. The chain has TRBV4-2 and TRBJ2-7; 10 positions agree with TRBD2. The V gene's germline CDR1 is LGHNA and CDR2 YNFKEQ. The CDR3 covers 15 residues. V gave up 1 base and J gave up 2 bases; unmatched junction bases: 2.

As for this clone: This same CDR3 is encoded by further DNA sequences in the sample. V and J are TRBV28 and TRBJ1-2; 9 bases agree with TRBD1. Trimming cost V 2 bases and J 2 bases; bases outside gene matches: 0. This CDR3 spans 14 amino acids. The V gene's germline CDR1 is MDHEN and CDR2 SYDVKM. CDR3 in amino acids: CASSLGQGNYGYTF. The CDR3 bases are TGTGCCAGCAGTTTAGGACAGGGGAACTATGGCTACACCTTC.

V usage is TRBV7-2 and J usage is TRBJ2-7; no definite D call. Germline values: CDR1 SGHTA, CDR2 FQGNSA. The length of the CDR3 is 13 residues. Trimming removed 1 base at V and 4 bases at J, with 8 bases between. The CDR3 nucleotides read TGTGCCAGCAGCTTAGGGGTGGAGTACGAGCAGTACTTC. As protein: CASSLGVEYEQYF.

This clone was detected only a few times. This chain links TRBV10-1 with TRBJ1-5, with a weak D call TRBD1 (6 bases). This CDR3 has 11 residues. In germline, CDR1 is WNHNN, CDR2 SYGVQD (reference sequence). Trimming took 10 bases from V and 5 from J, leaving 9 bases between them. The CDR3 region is CATRGHQPQHF. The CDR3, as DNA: TGCGCCACCAGGGGCCATCAGCCCCAGCATTTT.

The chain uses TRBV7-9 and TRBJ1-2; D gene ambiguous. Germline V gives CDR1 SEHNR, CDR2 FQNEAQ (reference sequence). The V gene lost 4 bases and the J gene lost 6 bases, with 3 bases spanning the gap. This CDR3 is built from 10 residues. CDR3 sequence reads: CASSSNGYTF. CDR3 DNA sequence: TGTGCCAGCAGCTCCAATGGCTACACCTTC.

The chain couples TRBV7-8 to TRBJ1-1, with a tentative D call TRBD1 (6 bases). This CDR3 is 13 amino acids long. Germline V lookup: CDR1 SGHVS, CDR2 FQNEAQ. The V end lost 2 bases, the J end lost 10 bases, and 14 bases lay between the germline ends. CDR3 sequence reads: CASSLQGRGAAFF. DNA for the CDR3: TGTGCCAGCAGCTTACAGGGGCGTGGGGCAGCTTTCTTT.

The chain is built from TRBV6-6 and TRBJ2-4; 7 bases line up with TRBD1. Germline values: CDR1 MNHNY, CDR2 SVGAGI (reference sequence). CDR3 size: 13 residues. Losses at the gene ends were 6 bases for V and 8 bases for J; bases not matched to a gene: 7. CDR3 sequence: CASRTGMGDIQYF. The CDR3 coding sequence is TGTGCCAGCAGGACAGGGATGGGGGACATTCAGTACTTC.

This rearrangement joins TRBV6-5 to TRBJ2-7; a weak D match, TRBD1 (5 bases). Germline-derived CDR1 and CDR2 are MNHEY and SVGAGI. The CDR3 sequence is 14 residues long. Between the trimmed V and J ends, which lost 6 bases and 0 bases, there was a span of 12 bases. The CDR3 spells CASSVRGNSYEQYF. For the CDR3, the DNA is TGTGCCAGCAGCGTTAGGGGCAACTCCTACGAGCAGTACTTC.

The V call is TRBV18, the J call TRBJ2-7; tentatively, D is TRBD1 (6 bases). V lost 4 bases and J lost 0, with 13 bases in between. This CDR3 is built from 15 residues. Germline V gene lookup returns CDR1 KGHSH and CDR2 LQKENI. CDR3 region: CASSRSTGSSYEQYF. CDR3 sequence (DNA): TGTGCCAGCTCACGGTCGACAGGTAGCTCCTACGAGCAGTACTTC. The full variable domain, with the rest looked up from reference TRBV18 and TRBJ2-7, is NAGVMQNPRHLVRRRGQEARLRCSPMKGHSHVYWYRQLPEEGLKFMVYLQKENIIDESGMPKERFSAEFPKEGPSILRIQQVVRGDSAAYFCASSRSTGSSYEQYFGPGTRLTVT.

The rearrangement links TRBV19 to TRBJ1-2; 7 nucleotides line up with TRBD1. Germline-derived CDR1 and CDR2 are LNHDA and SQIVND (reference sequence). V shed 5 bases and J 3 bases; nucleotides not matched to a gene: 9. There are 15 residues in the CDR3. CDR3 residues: CASSASRGADYGYTF. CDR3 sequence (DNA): TGTGCCAGTAGTGCGTCCAGGGGGGCGGACTATGGCTACACCTTC.

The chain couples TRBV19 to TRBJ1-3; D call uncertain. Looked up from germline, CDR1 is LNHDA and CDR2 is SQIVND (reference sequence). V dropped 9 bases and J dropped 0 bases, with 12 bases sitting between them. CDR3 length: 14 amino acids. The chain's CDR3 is CARPRSDSGNTIYF. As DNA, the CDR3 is TGTGCCAGGCCTCGCAGTGACTCTGGAAACACCATATATTTT.

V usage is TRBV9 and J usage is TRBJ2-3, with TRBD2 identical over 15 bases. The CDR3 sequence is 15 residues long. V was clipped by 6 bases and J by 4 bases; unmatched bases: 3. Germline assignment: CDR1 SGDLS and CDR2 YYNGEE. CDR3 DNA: TGTGCCAGCAACGGACTAGCGGGAGGGTCAGATACGCAGTATTTT. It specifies CASNGLAGGSDTQYF. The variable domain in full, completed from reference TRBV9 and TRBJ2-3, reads DSGVTQTPKHLITATGQRVTLRCSPRSGDLSVYWYQQSLDQGLQFLIQYYNGEERAKGNILERFSAQQFPDLHSELNLSSLELGDSALYFCASNGLAGGSDTQYFGPGTRLTVL.

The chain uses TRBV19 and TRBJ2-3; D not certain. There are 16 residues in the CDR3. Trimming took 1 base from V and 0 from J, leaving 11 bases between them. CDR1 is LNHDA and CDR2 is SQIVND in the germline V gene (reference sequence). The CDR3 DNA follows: TGTGCCAGTAGTATAGCACGCGCTACTAGCACAGATACGCAGTATTTT. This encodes CASSIARATSTDTQYF.

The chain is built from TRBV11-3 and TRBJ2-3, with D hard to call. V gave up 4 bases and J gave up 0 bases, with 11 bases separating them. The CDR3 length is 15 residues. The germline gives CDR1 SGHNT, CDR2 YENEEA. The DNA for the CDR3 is TGTGCCAGCAGCTCCCCCTCTGTGAGCACAGATACGCAGTATTTT. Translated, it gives CASSSPSVSTDTQYF.

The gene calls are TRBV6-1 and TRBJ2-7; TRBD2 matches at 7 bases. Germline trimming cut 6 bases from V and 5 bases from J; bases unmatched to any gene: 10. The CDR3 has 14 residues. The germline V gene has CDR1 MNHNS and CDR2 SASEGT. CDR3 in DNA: TGTGCCAGCAGGAGCGGGACGTCGAGGGACGAGCAGTACTTC. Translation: CASRSGTSRDEQYF.

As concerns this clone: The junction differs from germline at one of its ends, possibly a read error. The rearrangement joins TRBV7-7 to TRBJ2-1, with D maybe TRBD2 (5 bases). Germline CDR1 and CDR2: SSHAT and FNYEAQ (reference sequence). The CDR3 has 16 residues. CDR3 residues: CASSLVPSNGVNEQFF. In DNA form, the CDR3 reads TGTGCTAGCAGCTTAGTACCTAGCAATGGTGTCAATGAGCAGTTCTTC.

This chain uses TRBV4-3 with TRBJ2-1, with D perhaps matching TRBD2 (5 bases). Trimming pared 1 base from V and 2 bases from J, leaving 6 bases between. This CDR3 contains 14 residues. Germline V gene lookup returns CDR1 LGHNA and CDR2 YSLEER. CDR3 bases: TGCGCCAGCAGCCAAGTCGGGACCTACAATGAGCAGTTCTTC. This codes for CASSQVGTYNEQFF.

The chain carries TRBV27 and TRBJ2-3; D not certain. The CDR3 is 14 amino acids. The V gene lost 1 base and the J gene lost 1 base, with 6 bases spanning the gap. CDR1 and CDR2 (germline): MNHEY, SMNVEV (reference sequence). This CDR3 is CASSLLAGTDTQYF. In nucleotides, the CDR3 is TGTGCCAGCAGTTTATTAGCAGGCACAGATACGCAGTATTTT.

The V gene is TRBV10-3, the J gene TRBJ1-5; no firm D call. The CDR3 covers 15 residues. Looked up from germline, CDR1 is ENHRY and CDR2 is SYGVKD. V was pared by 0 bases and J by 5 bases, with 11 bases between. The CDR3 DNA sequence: TGTGCCATCAGTGAGTCTTCGGGAGACGATCAGCCCCAGCATTTT. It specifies CAISESSGDDQPQHF.

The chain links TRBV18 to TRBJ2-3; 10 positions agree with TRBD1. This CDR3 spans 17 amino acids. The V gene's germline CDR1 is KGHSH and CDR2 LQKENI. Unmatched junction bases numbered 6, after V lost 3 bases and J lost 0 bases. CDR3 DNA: TGTGCCAGCTCACCGGACCCGGGACAGGGGAGCACAGATACGCAGTATTTT. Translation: CASSPDPGQGSTDTQYF.

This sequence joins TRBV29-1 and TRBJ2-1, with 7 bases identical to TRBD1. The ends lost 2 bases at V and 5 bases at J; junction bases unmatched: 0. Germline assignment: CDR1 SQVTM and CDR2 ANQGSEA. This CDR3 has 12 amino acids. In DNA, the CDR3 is TGCAGCGTTGAACAGGGGGACAATGAGCAGTTCTTC. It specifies CSVEQGDNEQFF.